The 29 T cell receptor beta chains given below trace back to one sample, sequenced in a study of T cells in Graves' hyperthyroidism and ophthalmopathy. What was amplified from RNA transcripts were TCR beta CDR3 regions. Researchers ran a first-round RT-PCR on the TCR CDR3 using the HTBI primer set. MiXCR, applied by TCRdb to the multiplex PCR reads, yields one record per CDR3 protein. In the table there are approximately 610,000 distinct CDR3 sequences, about 14% of which are singletons. Input material: blood. These receptors were taken from a woman aged 40 to 55 with Graves' ophthalmopathy.

This clonotype came up a few times. The CDR3 bases are TGCAGTGCCAGCCCGTTCATAGCGGGGAGAAATATATACGAGCAGTACTTC. Protein: CSASPFIAGRNIYEQYF. The chain recombines TRBV20-1 with TRBJ2-7; 8 bases are a match to TRBD2. V shed 6 bases, J shed 4 bases, and the junction held 20 bases outside the gene matches. The length of the CDR3 is 17 residues. From germline, CDR1 is DFQATT and CDR2 SNEGSKA (reference sequence).

Only a few counts were recorded for this clonotype. For the CDR3, the DNA is TGTGCCTGGAGTAAGGGGATTGACACCGGGGAGCTGTTTTTT. Amino acid sequence: CAWSKGIDTGELFF. This rearrangement joins TRBV30 to TRBJ2-2, with a possible D match to TRBD1 (5 bases). This CDR3 has 14 amino acids. The V and J ends lost 2 bases and 3 bases respectively, with 10 bases between them. The germline gives CDR1 GTSNPN, CDR2 SVGIG (reference sequence).

Many counts were recorded for this clonotype. The chain couples TRBV10-3 to TRBJ2-5; D might be TRBD1 (5 bases). Per germline, CDR1 ENHRY and CDR2 SYGVKD. V shed 2 bases and J shed 2 bases, with 9 bases lying between them. The CDR3 spans 14 residues. Written as DNA, the CDR3 is TGTGCCATCAGTGAGCAGGGAATGCAAGAGACCCAGTACTTC. Amino acids: CAISEQGMQETQYF.

This clonotype appeared many times. This chain links TRBV18 with TRBJ2-7; a weak D match, TRBD1 (5 bases). Germline V gene data show CDR1 as KGHSH and CDR2 as LQKENI. The germline V and J ends were trimmed by 3 bases and 1 base, with 7 bases remaining between them. The CDR3 extends over 13 amino acids. CDR3 nucleotide sequence: TGTGCCAGCTCACCGACAGAGTCCTACGAGCAGTACTTC. Encoded protein: CASSPTESYEQYF. Full variable domain (missing parts from reference TRBV18 and TRBJ2-7): NAGVMQNPRHLVRRRGQEARLRCSPMKGHSHVYWYRQLPEEGLKFMVYLQKENIIDESGMPKERFSAEFPKEGPSILRIQQVVRGDSAAYFCASSPTESYEQYFGPGTRLTVT.

This clonotype has only a few counts. In nucleotides, the CDR3 is TGTGCCAGTAGTATTTATCAGGGAGGCCCGACCGGGGAGCTGTTTTTT. Encoded protein: CASSIYQGGPTGELFF. The rearrangement links TRBV19 to TRBJ2-2, with D possibly TRBD2 on 6 matching bases. V lost 3 bases and J lost 5, with 16 bases in between. Germline CDR1 LNHDA, CDR2 SQIVND (reference sequence). This CDR3 comprises 16 residues.

This chain connects TRBV5-1 to TRBJ1-5; 8 positions agree with TRBD1. CDR3 length equals 16 residues. The V gene's germline CDR1 is SGHRS and CDR2 YFSETQ. Unmatched junction bases numbered 9, after V lost 0 bases and J lost 7 bases. In DNA form, the CDR3 reads TGCGCCAGCAGCTTGGAGGCAGGGGGCTTAGGACAGCCCCAGCATTTT. It specifies CASSLEAGGLGQPQHF.

This clonotype showed up just a few times. The chain joins TRBV6-1 to TRBJ2-7; possibly TRBD1 for D (6 bases). The V gene lost 6 bases and the J gene lost 6 bases, with 18 bases spanning the gap. The CDR3 has 14 residues. Germline-derived CDR1 and CDR2 are MNHNS and SASEGT. CDR3 sequence reads: CASSPMSGESEQYF. As DNA, the CDR3 is TGTGCCAGCAGCCCTATGTCAGGGGAGAGCGAGCAGTACTTC.

This clonotype was seen a single time. V is TRBV19 and J is TRBJ1-1; D not resolved. Trimming took 3 bases from V and 4 from J, leaving 9 bases between them. The CDR3 runs 13 residues. Germline CDR1 reads LNHDA; CDR2 reads SQIVND (reference sequence). Written as DNA, the CDR3 is TGTGCCAGTAGTATTACGTACAGCACTGAAGCTTTCTTT. Encoded protein: CASSITYSTEAFF.

This clonotype was seen many times. The chain joins TRBV12-3 or TRBV12-4 to TRBJ2-2; D perhaps matches TRBD2 (7 bases). The V and J ends lost 3 bases and 2 bases respectively, with 22 bases between them. This CDR3 is 19 amino acids long. The CDR3 protein is CASSFAPEYGGRNTGELFF. CDR3 bases: TGTGCCAGCAGTTTTGCCCCCGAGTACGGGGGGCGAAACACCGGGGAGCTGTTTTTT.

The genes are TRBV4-3 and TRBJ1-2; the D gene is possibly TRBD1 (5 bases). V was cut by 6 bases and J by 3 bases, with 14 bases left in between. CDR1 is LGHNA, CDR2 YSLEER, per germline. CDR3 length: 14 amino acids. CDR3 region: CASRMVGTDYGYTF. The CDR3, as DNA: TGCGCCAGCAGAATGGTCGGGACGGACTATGGCTACACCTTC.

In its sample, this clonotype was seen many times. This chain uses TRBV6-2 or TRBV6-3 with TRBJ2-4; D uncertain. The ends were cut back, 3 bases at V and 1 base at J, with 4 bases in the middle. The CDR3 is made up of 13 amino acids. In germline, CDR1 is MNHEY, CDR2 SVGEGT. Here the CDR3 reads CASSYSAKNIQYF. DNA of the CDR3: TGTGCCAGCAGTTATTCGGCCAAAAACATTCAGTACTTC.

The gene calls are TRBV7-6 and TRBJ2-5; 10 nucleotides line up with TRBD2. Losses at the gene ends were 6 bases for V and 1 base for J; bases not matched to a gene: 5. Germline loops: CDR1 SGHVS, CDR2 FNYEAQ. This CDR3 has 15 residues. In nucleotides, the CDR3 is TGTGCCAGCAGTCAAGCGGGAGGGGTCCAAGAGACCCAGTACTTC. Protein product: CASSQAGGVQETQYF.

This chain uses TRBV19 with TRBJ1-5, with TRBD1 as a possible D gene (5 bases). The germline V gene encodes CDR1 LNHDA and CDR2 SQIVND (reference sequence). This CDR3 comprises 16 residues. The V gene lost 3 bases and the J gene lost 1 base, with 13 bases spanning the gap. The CDR3 nucleotides are TGTGCCAGTAGTATGTTTGACAGTCCCAGCAATCAGCCCCAGCATTTT. Amino acids: CASSMFDSPSNQPQHF. Drawing the rest from reference TRBV19 and TRBJ1-5, the complete variable domain is DGGITQSPKYLFRKEGQNVTLSCEQNLNHDAMYWYRQDPGQGLRLIYYSQIVNDFQKGDIAEGYSVSREKKESFPLTVTSAQKNPTAFYLCASSMFDSPSNQPQHFGDGTRLSIL.

This clonotype came up a few times. The genes are TRBV11-2 and TRBJ1-3; D is unresolved. Deletions cut 6 bases from V and 4 bases from J, with 13 bases between. Germline V CDR1 and CDR2: SGHAT, FQNNGV. The CDR3 is 14 residues long. The chain's CDR3 is CASRGRTAGNTIYF. As DNA, the CDR3 is TGTGCCAGCAGAGGTAGGACGGCCGGAAACACCATATATTTT.

Many counts were recorded for this clonotype. The chain recombines TRBV6-5 with TRBJ1-1; TRBD1 matches 9 bases. Losses at the gene ends were 6 bases for V and 0 bases for J; bases not matched to a gene: 5. The CDR3 covers 15 residues. Germline V gives CDR1 MNHEY, CDR2 SVGAGI. CDR3 sequence (DNA): TGTGCCAGCAGCCTACAGGGGGCTCTGAACACTGAAGCTTTCTTT. Translating gives CASSLQGALNTEAFF.

This chain uses TRBV12-5 with TRBJ1-5; D may be TRBD1 (6 bases). This CDR3 has 17 residues. CDR1 and CDR2 from the germline V gene are LGHNT and FRNRAP. V was clipped by 0 bases and J by 3 bases, with 15 bases between them. The CDR3 coding sequence is TGTGCTAGTGGTTTGGTAGTAGGAGGACAGTACAATCAGCCCCAGCATTTT. As protein: CASGLVVGGQYNQPQHF.

As concerns this clonotype: At one of its ends the junction is not consistent with the germline gene, which may arise from a read error. The gene calls are TRBV19 and TRBJ2-7, with 9 nucleotides matching TRBD1. This CDR3 spans 15 amino acids. Germline V gene sequence: CDR1 LNHDA, CDR2 SQIVND (reference sequence). The CDR3 coding sequence is TGTGCCAGTAGTCTTGCGGGGACAGGGACCTACGACCAGTACTTC. Its translation: CASSLAGTGTYDQYF. The entire variable domain, with the rest obtained from reference TRBV19 and TRBJ2-7, is as follows: DGGITQSPKYLFRKEGQNVTLSCEQNLNHDAMYWYRQDPGQGLRLIYYSQIVNDFQKGDIAEGYSVSREKKESFPLTVTSAQKNPTAFYLCASSLAGTGTYDQYFGPGTRLTVT.

This clonotype was found many times. The chain combines TRBV28 with TRBJ2-5; D unclear. Trimming removed 3 bases at V and 1 base at J, with 9 bases between. The CDR3 spans 14 residues. The germline CDR1 and CDR2 sequences are MDHEN and SYDVKM. CDR3 in DNA: TGTGCCAGCAGTTTTCTAGGAACCCAAGAGACCCAGTACTTC. It codes for CASSFLGTQETQYF.

There are many counts of this clonotype. The chain uses TRBV20-1 and TRBJ1-1; possible D gene TRBD1, 6 bases. Trimming took off 0 bases at V and 0 bases at J, with 11 bases between the two ends. Germline V lookup: CDR1 DFQATT, CDR2 SNEGSKA (reference sequence). This CDR3 has 15 amino acids. CDR3 amino acids: CSAREQGGMNTEAFF. The CDR3 DNA reads as TGCAGTGCTAGAGAACAGGGAGGCATGAACACTGAAGCTTTCTTT.

This clonotype has a count of ten or more. One base away lies a much larger clone, so this may be a sequencing read error. J is TRBJ1-1 and V is TRBV15; D uncertain. The ends were cut back, 2 bases at V and 7 bases at J, with 14 bases in the middle. The CDR3 covers 14 residues. Germline CDR1 and CDR2: LNHNV and YYDKDF (reference sequence). Here the CDR3 reads CATSRLRTELEAFF. CDR3 DNA sequence: TGTGCCACCAGCAGATTAAGGACGGAGCTTGAAGCTTTCTTT.

This clonotype has a count of ten or more. The genes are TRBV10-3 and TRBJ1-3; D not resolved. CDR1 is ENHRY and CDR2 is SYGVKD in the germline V gene. The germline V and J ends were trimmed by 3 bases and 0 bases, with 6 bases remaining between them. This CDR3 has 14 residues. In nucleotides, the CDR3 is TGTGCCATCAGTGACGGAACCTCTGGAAACACCATATATTTT. It specifies CAISDGTSGNTIYF.

This clonotype has ten or more counts. V is TRBV12-3 or TRBV12-4 and J is TRBJ2-2; no clear D gene. V gave up 7 bases and J gave up 0 bases, with 6 bases separating them. The CDR3 runs to 13 residues. In DNA form, the CDR3 reads TGTGCCAGCATTGATTCGAACACCGGGGAGCTGTTTTTT. This encodes CASIDSNTGELFF.

This clonotype was recorded at least ten times. V is TRBV6-1 and J is TRBJ2-2; 7 bases fit TRBD1. J lost 3 bases, V lost 6 bases, and 4 bases had no gene match. This CDR3 is built from 14 residues. In germline, CDR1 is MNHNS, CDR2 SASEGT. The CDR3 DNA reads TGTGCCAGCAGCCCGGGACAGTACACCGGGGAGCTGTTTTTT. Translated, it gives CASSPGQYTGELFF.

The gene calls are TRBV6-1 and TRBJ1-1; 9 bases match TRBD1. Germline CDR1 MNHNS, CDR2 SASEGT. The junction had 4 bases not matched to a gene; V was cut back by 6 bases and J by 5 bases. The CDR3 extends over 13 amino acids. The CDR3 region is CASRGQGITEAFF. CDR3 nucleotides: TGTGCCAGCAGGGGACAGGGAATAACTGAAGCTTTCTTT.

In its sample, this clonotype was seen many times. The gene calls are TRBV19 and TRBJ2-2; TRBD1 is a possible D gene (7 bases). The V and J ends lost 5 bases and 5 bases respectively, with 15 bases between them. Germline CDR1 is LNHDA and CDR2 is SQIVND (reference sequence). CDR3 size: 15 residues. The chain's CDR3 is CASSGGQGVTGELFF. The CDR3 nucleotides are TGTGCCAGTAGTGGAGGGCAGGGGGTGACCGGGGAGCTGTTTTTT.

The chain carries TRBV27 and TRBJ1-1; weak D call: TRBD1 (5 bases). The ends were cut back, 0 bases at V and 1 base at J, with 9 bases in the middle. CDR1 and CDR2 from the germline V gene are MNHEY and SMNVEV (reference sequence). This CDR3 has 15 residues. The CDR3 nucleotides are TGTGCCAGCAGTTTATCCGGGGGGAGGAACACTGAAGCTTTCTTT. Amino acids: CASSLSGGRNTEAFF.

Ten or more counts support this clonotype. One end of the junction varies from germline; a read error may be responsible. This sequence joins TRBV7-2 and TRBJ2-5; no reliable D call. CDR1 is SGHTA, CDR2 FQGNSA, per germline. The CDR3 loop spans 12 amino acids. The CDR3: CASSLVRETQYF. The CDR3 nucleotides are TGTGCCAGCAGTTTAGTCAGAGAGACCCAGTACTTC.

The sample holds many counts of this clonotype. V usage is TRBV6-1 and J usage is TRBJ1-1, with D possibly matching TRBD1 (5 bases). Trimming stripped 7 bases from V and 0 bases from J, with 21 bases between. The CDR3 has 17 residues. Germline V gene sequence: CDR1 MNHNS, CDR2 SASEGT. The CDR3 DNA reads as TGTGCCAGCATCGAGCTTCTAGGGACGGTTATGAACACTGAAGCTTTCTTT. This sequence encodes CASIELLGTVMNTEAFF.

This clonotype showed up many times. V is TRBV7-3 and J is TRBJ1-6, with a possible D match to TRBD1 (5 bases). Per germline, CDR1 SGHTA and CDR2 FQGTGA. The CDR3 sequence is 13 residues long. The V and J ends lost 5 bases and 9 bases respectively, with 11 bases between them. The CDR3 DNA reads as TGTGCCAGCAGCCAGGGTTGGGGTTCACCCCTCCACTTT. It translates to CASSQGWGSPLHF.